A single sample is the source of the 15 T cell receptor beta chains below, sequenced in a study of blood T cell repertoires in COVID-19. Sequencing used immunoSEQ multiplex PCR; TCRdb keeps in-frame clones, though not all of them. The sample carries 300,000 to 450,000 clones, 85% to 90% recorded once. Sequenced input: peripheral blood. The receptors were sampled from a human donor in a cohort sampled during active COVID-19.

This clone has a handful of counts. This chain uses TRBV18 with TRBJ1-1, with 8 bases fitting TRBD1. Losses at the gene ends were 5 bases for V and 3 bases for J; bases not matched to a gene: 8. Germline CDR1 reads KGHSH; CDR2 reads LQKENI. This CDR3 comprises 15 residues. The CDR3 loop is CASSSGQDVDTEAFF. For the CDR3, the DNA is TGTGCCAGCTCATCGGGACAGGACGTGGACACTGAAGCTTTCTTT.

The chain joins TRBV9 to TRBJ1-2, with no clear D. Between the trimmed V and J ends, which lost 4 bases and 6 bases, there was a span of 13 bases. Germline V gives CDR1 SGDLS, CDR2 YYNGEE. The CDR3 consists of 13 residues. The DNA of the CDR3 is TGTGCCAGCAGCCTCGGTCCGGCGGATGGCTACACCTTC. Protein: CASSLGPADGYTF. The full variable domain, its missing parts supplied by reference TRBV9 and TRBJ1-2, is DSGVTQTPKHLITATGQRVTLRCSPRSGDLSVYWYQQSLDQGLQFLIQYYNGEERAKGNILERFSAQQFPDLHSELNLSSLELGDSALYFCASSLGPADGYTFGSGTRLTVV.

CDR3 residues: CASSLAADYGYTF. As DNA, the CDR3 is TGTGCCAGCAGCTTAGCGGCCGACTATGGCTACACCTTC. The rearrangement joins TRBV7-9 to TRBJ1-2, with D uncertain. Germline lookup yields CDR1 SEHNR and CDR2 FQNEAQ (reference sequence). V was pared by 0 bases and J by 3 bases, with 5 bases between. This CDR3 spans 13 amino acids.

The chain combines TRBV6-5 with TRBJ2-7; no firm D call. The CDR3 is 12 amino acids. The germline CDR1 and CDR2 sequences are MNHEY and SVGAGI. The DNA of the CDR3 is TGTGCAGTACGACTCTCAACCGCCCCGCAGTACTTC. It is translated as CAVRLSTAPQYF.

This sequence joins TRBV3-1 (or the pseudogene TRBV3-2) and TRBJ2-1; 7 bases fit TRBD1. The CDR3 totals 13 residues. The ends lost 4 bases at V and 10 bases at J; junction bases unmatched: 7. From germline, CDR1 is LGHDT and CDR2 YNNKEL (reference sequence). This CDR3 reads CASSPTGPREQFF. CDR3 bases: TGTGCCAGCAGCCCGACAGGGCCGAGGGAGCAGTTCTTC.

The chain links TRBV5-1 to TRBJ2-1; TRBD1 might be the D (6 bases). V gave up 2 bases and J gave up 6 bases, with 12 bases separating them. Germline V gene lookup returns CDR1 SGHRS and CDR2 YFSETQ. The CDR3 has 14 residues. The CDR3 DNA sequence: TGCGCCAGCAGCTTCCCGGACAGCCGCAATGAGCAGTTCTTC. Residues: CASSFPDSRNEQFF.

This CDR3 is CSASLGARNQPQHF. CDR3 bases: TGCAGTGCTAGTTTGGGGGCGCGAAATCAGCCCCAGCATTTT. The genes are TRBV20-1 and TRBJ1-5, with a possible D match to TRBD1 (6 bases). V was cut by 3 bases and J by 4 bases, with 13 bases left in between. This CDR3 spans 14 amino acids. Germline assignment: CDR1 DFQATT and CDR2 SNEGSKA (reference sequence).

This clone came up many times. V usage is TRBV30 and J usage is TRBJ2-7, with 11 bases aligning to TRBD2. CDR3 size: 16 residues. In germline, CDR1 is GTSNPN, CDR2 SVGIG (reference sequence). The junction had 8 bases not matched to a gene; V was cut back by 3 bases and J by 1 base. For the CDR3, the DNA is TGTGCCTGGAGGACCATAGCGGGGGGGCGATCCTACGAGCAGTACTTC. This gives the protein CAWRTIAGGRSYEQYF.

The CDR3, as DNA: TGTGCCAGCAGCCTTAATCAAAGAGCGGCAGATACGCAGTATTTT. It specifies CASSLNQRAADTQYF. This chain uses TRBV27 with TRBJ2-3; tentative D call: TRBD2 (5 bases). Trimming took 6 bases from V and 4 from J, leaving 17 bases between them. CDR1 is MNHEY and CDR2 is SMNVEV in the germline V gene (reference sequence). This CDR3 has 15 amino acids.

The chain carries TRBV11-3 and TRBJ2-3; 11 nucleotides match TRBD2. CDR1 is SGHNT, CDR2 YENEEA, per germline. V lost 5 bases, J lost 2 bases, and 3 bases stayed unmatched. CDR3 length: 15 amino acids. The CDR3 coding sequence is TGTGCCAGCAGCCGGGGACTAGCGGCCACAGATACGCAGTATTTT. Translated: CASSRGLAATDTQYF. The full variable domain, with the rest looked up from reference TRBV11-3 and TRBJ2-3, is EAGVVQSPRYKIIEKKQPVAFWCNPISGHNTLYWYLQNLGQGPELLIRYENEEAVDDSQLPKDRFSAERLKGVDSTLKIQPAELGDSAVYLCASSRGLAATDTQYFGPGTRLTVL.

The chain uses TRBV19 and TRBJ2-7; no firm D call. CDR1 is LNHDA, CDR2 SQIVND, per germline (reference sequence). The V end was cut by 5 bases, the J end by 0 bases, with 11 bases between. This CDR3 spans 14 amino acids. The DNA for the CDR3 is TGTGCCAGTAGTGCGCAACGGAGCTCCTACGAGCAGTACTTC. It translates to CASSAQRSSYEQYF.

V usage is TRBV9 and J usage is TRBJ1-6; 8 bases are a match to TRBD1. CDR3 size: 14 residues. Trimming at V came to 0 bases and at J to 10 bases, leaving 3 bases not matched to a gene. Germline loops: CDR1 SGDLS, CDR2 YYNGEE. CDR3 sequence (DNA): TGTGCCAGCAGCGTAGCGGACAGGGTCTCACCCCTCCACTTT. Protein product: CASSVADRVSPLHF.

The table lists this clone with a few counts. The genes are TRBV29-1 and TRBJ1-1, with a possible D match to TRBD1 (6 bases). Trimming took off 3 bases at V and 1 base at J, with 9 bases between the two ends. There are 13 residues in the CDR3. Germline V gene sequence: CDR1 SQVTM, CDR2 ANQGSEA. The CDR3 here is CSVDAGANTEAFF. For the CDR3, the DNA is TGCAGCGTTGACGCAGGGGCGAACACTGAAGCTTTCTTT.

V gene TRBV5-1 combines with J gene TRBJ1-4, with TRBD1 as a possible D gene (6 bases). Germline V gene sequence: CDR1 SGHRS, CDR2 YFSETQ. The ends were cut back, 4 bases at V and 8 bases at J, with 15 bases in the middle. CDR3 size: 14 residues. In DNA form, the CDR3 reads TGCGCCAGCAGCCGCCAGGGGTTCCGGGAAAAACTGTTTTTT. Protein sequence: CASSRQGFREKLFF.

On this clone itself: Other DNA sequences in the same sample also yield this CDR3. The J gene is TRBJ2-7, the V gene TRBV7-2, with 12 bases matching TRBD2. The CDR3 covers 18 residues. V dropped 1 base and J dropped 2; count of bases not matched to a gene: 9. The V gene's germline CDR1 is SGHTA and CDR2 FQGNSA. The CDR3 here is CASSLVGLAGGLPYEQYF. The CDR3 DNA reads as TGTGCCAGCAGCTTAGTTGGGCTAGCGGGAGGGCTCCCCTACGAGCAGTACTTC.